This T cell receptor beta chain was sequenced during a study of blood T cells in healthy people across ages. Looked up from germline, CDR1 is LGHNA and CDR2 is YSLEER. Trimming cost V 0 bases and J 5 bases, with 13 bases left between them. This CDR3 contains 15 residues. The extraction recovered at least 6 micrograms of total RNA per sample. Study observations and caveats: Unsorted PBMC input precluded a conclusive naive versus antigen-experienced comparison. Diversity figures derived from one million T cells were judged to underestimate the true value.

The use of a sample-barcoded 5' primer and a J-beta primer mix characterized a second PCR of roughly 7 to 11 cycles. TCRdb independently ran MiXCR on the 5' RACE reads; one entry per CDR3 protein. Counted here are about 1.4 million distinct CDR3 sequences, roughly 60% occurring once; the ten biggest clones make up 6.5% to 8.5%. Concerning this clonotype itself: The antigen remains undetermined.

The material sequenced was blood. The receptor comes from a man younger than 35 in good health. The chain combines TRBV4-3 with TRBJ1-2; D is possibly TRBD1 (6 bases). CDR3 in DNA: TGCGCCAGCAGCCAAGAATGGACAGCACTATATGGCTACACCTTC. Its translation: CASSQEWTALYGYTF.